Each of the 9 T cell receptor beta chains below was sequenced from the same sample in a study of cytomegalovirus exposure and HLA in healthy donors. 60 Vbeta and 13 Jbeta primers were used in PCR. Only in-frame clones appear in the TCRdb table, and some are missing; sequencing was by immunoSEQ multiplex PCR. The sample lists about 140,000 clones, around four fifths occurring once. Material for sequencing was PBMCs. Receptors originate from a woman aged 40 to 50 in good health and CMV-seronegative.

This clone was observed a few times. The rearrangement uses TRBV6-6 and TRBJ2-4, with 13 bases fitting TRBD2. The CDR3 sequence is 15 residues long. Germline V lookup: CDR1 MNHNY, CDR2 SVGAGI (reference sequence). V shed 6 bases and J 8 bases; nucleotides not matched to a gene: 7. The CDR3 loop reads CASRPGLAGLDIQYF. The CDR3 region has the DNA TGTGCCAGCAGACCGGGACTAGCGGGACTTGACATTCAGTACTTC.

The chain employs TRBV9 and TRBJ1-6, with D unresolved. CDR1 is SGDLS, CDR2 YYNGEE, per germline. The germline V and J ends were trimmed by 2 bases and 5 bases, with 8 bases remaining between them. CDR3 size: 14 residues. The chain's CDR3 is CASSVGTNNSPLHF. CDR3 bases: TGTGCCAGCAGCGTGGGCACCAATAATTCACCCCTCCACTTT.

The chain recombines TRBV2 with TRBJ1-1; 7 bases align to TRBD1. The junction had 10 bases not matched to a gene; V was cut back by 6 bases and J by 6 bases. Per germline, CDR1 SNHLY and CDR2 FYNNEI. This CDR3 is 14 amino acids long. As DNA, the CDR3 is TGTGCCAGCAGGGCACAGGGGATGGTCTCTGAAGCTTTCTTT. It encodes CASRAQGMVSEAFF.

This rearrangement joins TRBV9 to TRBJ2-1; possibly TRBD2 for D (6 bases). The CDR3 extends over 14 amino acids. V was clipped by 4 bases and J by 9 bases, with 17 bases between them. Germline CDR1 and CDR2: SGDLS and YYNGEE. CDR3 nucleotide sequence: TGTGCCAGCAGCCCCACACCTCCTAGCGCTGAGCAGTTCTTC. Protein product: CASSPTPPSAEQFF.

V gene TRBV9 combines with J gene TRBJ2-7; the D gene is possibly TRBD1 (6 bases). The CDR3 consists of 14 residues. CDR1 SGDLS and CDR2 YYNGEE come from the germline V gene. V lost 3 bases and J lost 2, with 12 bases in between. CDR3 nucleotide sequence: TGTGCCAGCAGCGAAGCCGCAGGGGCCTACGAGCAGTACTTC. It encodes CASSEAAGAYEQYF.

The chain employs TRBV28 and TRBJ1-2; TRBD1 matches 9 bases. CDR3 length equals 15 residues. V lost 3 bases and J lost 7; bases outside the gene matches: 9. Germline V gene data show CDR1 as MDHEN and CDR2 as SYDVKM. The CDR3 loop is CASSFGTGKSIGYTF. CDR3 coding DNA: TGTGCCAGCAGTTTCGGGACAGGGAAATCGATTGGCTACACCTTC.

Only a few counts were recorded for this clone. The genes are TRBV2 and TRBJ1-5, with TRBD1 matching 10 bases. With 6 bases clipped from V and 5 bases from J, the junction kept 7 bases outside the gene matches. Per the germline V gene, CDR1 is SNHLY and CDR2 is FYNNEI. The CDR3 runs to 15 residues. Here the CDR3 DNA reads TGTGCCAGCAGCCGGGACAGGGGTAAACATCAGCCCCAGCATTTT. As protein: CASSRDRGKHQPQHF.

The V and J genes are TRBV7-9 and TRBJ2-5, with D possibly matching TRBD2 (5 bases). Germline V lookup: CDR1 SEHNR, CDR2 FQNEAQ (reference sequence). The CDR3 has 15 residues. V was trimmed by 7 bases and J by 2 bases, leaving 17 bases between them. DNA of the CDR3: TGTGCCAGCACCCTTCAAAACGGGATTCAAGAGACCCAGTACTTC. This encodes CASTLQNGIQETQYF.

The chain combines TRBV7-9 with TRBJ1-1; D unclear. Trimming left V 7 bases short and J 3 bases short, with 3 bases between. This CDR3 spans 10 amino acids. The V gene's germline CDR1 is SEHNR and CDR2 FQNEAQ (reference sequence). CDR3 DNA: TGTGCCAGCACGTACACTGAAGCTTTCTTT. The encoded protein is CASTYTEAFF.